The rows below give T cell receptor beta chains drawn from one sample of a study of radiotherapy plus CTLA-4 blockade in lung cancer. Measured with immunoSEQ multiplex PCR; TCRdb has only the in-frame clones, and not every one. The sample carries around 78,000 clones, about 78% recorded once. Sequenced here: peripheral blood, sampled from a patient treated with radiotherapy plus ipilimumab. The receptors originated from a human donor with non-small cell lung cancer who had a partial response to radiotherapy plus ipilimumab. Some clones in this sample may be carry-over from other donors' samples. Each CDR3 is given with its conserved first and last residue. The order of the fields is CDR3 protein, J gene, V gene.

CDR3aa: CASSGNRGFGNTIYF; j_gene: TRBJ1-3; v_gene: TRBV7-8
CDR3aa: CASSGRGDSYEQYF; j_gene: -; v_gene: TRBV6-5
CDR3aa: CASSLSTPGEAYEQYF; j_gene: TRBJ2-7; v_gene: TRBV4-1
CDR3aa: CASSISGTGGQGYTF; j_gene: TRBJ1-2; v_gene: TRBV5-8
CDR3aa: CASSLSGGWLETQYF; j_gene: TRBJ2-5; v_gene: TRBV11-2
CDR3aa: CASSFSTGGNSPLHF; j_gene: TRBJ1-6; v_gene: TRBV28
CDR3aa: CASSQTQGAFEKLFF; j_gene: TRBJ1-4; v_gene: TRBV18
CDR3aa: CASSRGDTDTQYF; j_gene: TRBJ2-3; v_gene: TRBV28
CDR3aa: CASSSGQGYGYTF; j_gene: TRBJ1-2; v_gene: TRBV28
CDR3aa: CASSWTGRNSPLHF; j_gene: TRBJ1-6; v_gene: TRBV5-6